Reported below is one TCR beta chain. The entry originates in a study of blood T cell repertoires in COVID-19. About the study: Sample material is recorded as cDNA or gDNA derived from T cells, B-cell-depleted T cells, or PBMCs.

Enrollees, roughly 18 to 95 years old, lived in 25 or so US areas. Resolution of symptoms, clearance, or two negative PCRs was present in recovered Cohort 3 donors. Trimming removed 7 bases at V and 0 bases at J, with 13 bases between. CDR1 is MNHEY and CDR2 is SVGAGI in the germline V gene. The CDR3 consists of 14 residues. Methods used by the authors: Amplification of reference gene primers provided the estimated nucleated cell counts. Generated by immunoSEQ multiplex PCR, the TCRdb table keeps only in-frame clones and is missing some. Clone size and V and J calls were adopted from that table, with D and trimming inferred from the DNA. This sample has 110,000 to 150,000 clones; more than 75% occur once, and the top ten carry around 5.5%.

V and J are TRBV6-5 and TRBJ2-7, with D possibly TRBD1 on 5 matching bases. Sequencing was done on a sample of PBMCs or T cells enriched from blood (not recorded which). The clonotype originates from a woman aged 45 to 65 who had recovered from COVID-19. The CDR3 region has the DNA TGTGCCAGCACCAATAGGGGCTTCTCCTACGAGCAGTACGTC. Residues: CASTNRGFSYEQYV.